This T cell receptor beta chain was sequenced during a study of shared clonotypes between healthy human individuals. Findings of the study overall: It was the few donors that limited the genetic and exposure-history diversity represented. Tissues were not sampled, only blood, and their repertoires likely differ.

Repertoires were generated with immunoSEQ multiplex PCR, while TCRdb's copy carries only in-frame clones and drops some. Of under 200,000 clones in the sample, just under 95% were seen once. Germline V lookup: CDR1 SEHNR, CDR2 FQNEAQ (reference sequence). The CDR3 is 15 residues long. V was trimmed by 4 bases and J by 8 bases, leaving 20 bases between them. A CD45RA+ naive subset and a CD45RA-negative memory subset were split from CD4+ cells. This clone has a handful of counts. Antigen: not known. This chain connects TRBV7-9 to TRBJ1-2; maybe TRBD1 (6 bases). Material: naive CD4+ T cells sorted from blood. As to subset: CD45RA+ positively selected. This clonotype was obtained from a woman between 25 and 40 years old in good health. Here the CDR3 DNA reads TGTGCCAGCAGCTACCCCGGGGGCTCCAAGCGGGGCTACACCTTC. It translates to CASSYPGGSKRGYTF.